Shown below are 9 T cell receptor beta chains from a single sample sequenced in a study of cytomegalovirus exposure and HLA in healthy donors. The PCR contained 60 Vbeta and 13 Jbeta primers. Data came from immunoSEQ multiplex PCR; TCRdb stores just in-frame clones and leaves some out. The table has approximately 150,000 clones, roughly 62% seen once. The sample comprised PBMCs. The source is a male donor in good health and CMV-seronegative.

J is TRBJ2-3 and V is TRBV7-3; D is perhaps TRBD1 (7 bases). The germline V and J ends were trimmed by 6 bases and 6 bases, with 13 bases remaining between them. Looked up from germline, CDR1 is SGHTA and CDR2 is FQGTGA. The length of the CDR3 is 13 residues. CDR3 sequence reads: CASRSRGADTQYF. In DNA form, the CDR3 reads TGTGCCAGCAGATCCAGGGGGGCCGATACGCAGTATTTT.

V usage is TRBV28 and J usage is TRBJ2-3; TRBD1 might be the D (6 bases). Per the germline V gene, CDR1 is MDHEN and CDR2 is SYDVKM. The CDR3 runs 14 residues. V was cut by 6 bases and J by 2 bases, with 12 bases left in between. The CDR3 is CASRTGQNTDTQYF. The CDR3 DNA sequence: TGTGCCAGCAGGACCGGACAGAACACAGATACGCAGTATTTT.

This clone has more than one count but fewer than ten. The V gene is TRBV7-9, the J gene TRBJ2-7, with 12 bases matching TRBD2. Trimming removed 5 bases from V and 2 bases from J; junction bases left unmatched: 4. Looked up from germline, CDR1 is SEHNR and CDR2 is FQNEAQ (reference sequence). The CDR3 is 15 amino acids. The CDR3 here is CASSPTSGGAYEQYF. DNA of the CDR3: TGTGCCAGCAGCCCGACTAGCGGGGGAGCCTACGAGCAGTACTTC.

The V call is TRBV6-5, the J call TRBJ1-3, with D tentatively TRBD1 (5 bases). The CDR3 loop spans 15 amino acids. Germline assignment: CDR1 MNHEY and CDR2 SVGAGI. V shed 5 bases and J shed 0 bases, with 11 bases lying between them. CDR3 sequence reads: CASSRSGPSGNTIYF. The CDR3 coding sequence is TGTGCCAGCAGTCGTTCAGGGCCCTCTGGAAACACCATATATTTT.

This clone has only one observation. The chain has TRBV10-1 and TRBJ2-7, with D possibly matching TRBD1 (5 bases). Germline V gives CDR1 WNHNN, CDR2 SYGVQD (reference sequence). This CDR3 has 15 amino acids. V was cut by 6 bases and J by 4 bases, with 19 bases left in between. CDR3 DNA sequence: TGCGCCAGCAGCCCCAGGGTGGGTAATGTGTACGAGCAGTACTTC. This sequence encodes CASSPRVGNVYEQYF.

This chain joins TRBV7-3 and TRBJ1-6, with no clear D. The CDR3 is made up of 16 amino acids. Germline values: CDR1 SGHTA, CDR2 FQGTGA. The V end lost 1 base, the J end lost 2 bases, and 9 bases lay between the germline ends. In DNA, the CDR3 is TGTGCCAGCAGCTTAAGGGCAGCGGCCTATAATTCACCCCTCCACTTT. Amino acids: CASSLRAAAYNSPLHF.

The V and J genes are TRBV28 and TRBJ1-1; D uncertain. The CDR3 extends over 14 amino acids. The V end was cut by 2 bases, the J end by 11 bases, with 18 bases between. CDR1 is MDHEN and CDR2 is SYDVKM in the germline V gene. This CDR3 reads CASSLPPGSAGAFF. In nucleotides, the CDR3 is TGTGCCAGCAGTTTACCCCCCGGATCGGCGGGTGCTTTCTTT.

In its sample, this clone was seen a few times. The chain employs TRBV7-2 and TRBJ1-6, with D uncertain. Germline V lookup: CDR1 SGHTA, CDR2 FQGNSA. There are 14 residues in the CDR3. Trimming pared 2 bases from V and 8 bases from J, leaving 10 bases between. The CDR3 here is CASSLNSPYSPLHF. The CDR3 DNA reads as TGTGCCAGCAGCTTAAACAGCCCCTATTCACCCCTCCACTTT.

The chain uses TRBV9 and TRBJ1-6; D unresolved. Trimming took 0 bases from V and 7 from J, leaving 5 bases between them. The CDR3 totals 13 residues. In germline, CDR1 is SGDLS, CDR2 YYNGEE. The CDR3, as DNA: TGTGCCAGCAGCGTAGACAAAAATTCACCCCTCCACTTT. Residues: CASSVDKNSPLHF.